Below, 32 T cell receptor beta chains from the same sample are listed, as sequenced in a study of blood T cells in healthy people across ages. Together with a sample-barcoded 5' primer, a J-beta primer mix was included in a second PCR lasting roughly 6 to 12 cycles. TCRdb itself ran the 5' RACE reads through MiXCR, one entry per CDR3 protein. Among roughly 680,000 distinct CDR3 sequences listed, 52% were seen once. Sample: blood. These receptors were obtained from a woman of 80 years or more in good health.

Remarks on this clonotype: This sequence may be a read error, since a much larger clone differs from it by one base. The chain recombines TRBV20-1 with TRBJ2-1; 8 bases agree with TRBD2. Germline V CDR1 and CDR2: DFQATT, SNEGSKA (reference sequence). This CDR3 has 14 residues. V was clipped by 7 bases and J by 8 bases; unmatched bases: 13. DNA for the CDR3: TGCAGTGTTCCTCGCGGAGCGGGAGACGATGAGCAGTTCTTC. Protein sequence: CSVPRGAGDDEQFF.

The rearrangement joins TRBV7-9 to TRBJ2-4, with 8 bases that match TRBD2. The DNA end is more similar to TRBJ2-5, so the J call may be wrong. This CDR3 is built from 14 residues. The V gene's germline CDR1 is SEHNR and CDR2 FQNEAQ (reference sequence). In DNA form, the CDR3 reads TGTGCCAGCAGCCGACAACTAGCGGAAGAGACCCAGTACTTC. Translating gives CASSRQLAEETQYF.

This clonotype was detected only a few times. The chain links TRBV3-1 to TRBJ1-5; 7 bases map to TRBD1. This CDR3 has 11 amino acids. V lost 4 bases and J lost 12; bases outside the gene matches: 3. CDR1 is LGHDT and CDR2 is YNNKEL in the germline V gene (reference sequence). The CDR3 spells CASSLGTVQHF. CDR3 DNA: TGTGCCAGCAGCCTAGGGACAGTCCAGCATTTT.

This clonotype was seen just once. The chain has TRBV20-1 and TRBJ2-5; D ambiguous. The J call may be incorrect, as the DNA end agrees better with TRBJ2-7. CDR1 DFQATT and CDR2 SNEGSKA come from the germline V gene (reference sequence). The CDR3 consists of 12 residues. The CDR3 DNA reads as TGCAGTGCTACCCCCGATTACTACGAGCAGTACTTC. The encoded protein is CSATPDYYEQYF.

A remark on this clonotype: This could be a read error, since a much larger clone is one nucleotide away. The chain employs TRBV11-3 and TRBJ2-1; possible D gene TRBD1, 6 bases. The length of the CDR3 is 15 residues. V lost 5 bases and J 1 base, leaving 12 bases between the germline ends. Germline CDR1 reads SGHNT; CDR2 reads YENEEA. The DNA for the CDR3 is TGTGCCAGCAGCCCTCAACAGGGATCCTACAATGAGCAGTTCTTC. Encoded protein: CASSPQQGSYNEQFF.

This chain links TRBV6-4 with TRBJ2-3; 9 bases agree with TRBD2. The trim removed 3 bases at V and 5 bases at J, leaving 6 bases unmatched. The CDR3 runs to 15 residues. CDR1 is MRHNA and CDR2 is SNTAGT in the germline V gene. The CDR3 loop reads CASSERREGRDTQYF. The CDR3, as DNA: TGTGCCAGCAGTGAAAGGCGGGAGGGCCGAGATACGCAGTATTTT.

J is TRBJ2-5 and V is TRBV20-1, with 7 nucleotides matching TRBD1. This CDR3 spans 14 amino acids. Germline V CDR1 and CDR2: DFQATT, SNEGSKA (reference sequence). V lost 0 bases, J lost 11 bases, and 12 bases stayed unmatched. The CDR3 nucleotides read TGCAGTGCTAGAGATCTTGAGGGGGCTAATGAGCAGTACTTC. Translation gives CSARDLEGANEQYF.

This rearrangement joins TRBV5-6 to TRBJ2-2, with D perhaps given as TRBD1 or TRBD2 (5 bases each). CDR3 length: 14 residues. The germline CDR1 and CDR2 sequences are SGHDT and YYEEEE. V was clipped by 5 bases and J by 2 bases, with 10 bases between them. Written as DNA, the CDR3 is TGTGCCAGCAGTGGGGACCGTAACACCGGGGAGCTGTTTTTT. Its protein is CASSGDRNTGELFF. The full variable domain, completed using reference TRBV5-6 and TRBJ2-2, is DAGVTQSPTHLIKTRGQQVTLRCSPKSGHDTVSWYQQALGQGPQFIFQYYEEEERQRGNFPDRFSGHQFPNYSSELNVNALLLGDSALYLCASSGDRNTGELFFGEGSRLTVL.

This clonotype occurred a few times. Compared with germline, one end of the junction differs, possibly owing to a read error. The CDR3 nucleotides read TGTGCCAGCACCCAAACGGGCAAAAACATTCAGTACTTC. The encoded protein is CASTQTGKNIQYF. The chain couples TRBV3-1 to TRBJ2-4; D uncertain. Per germline, CDR1 LGHDT and CDR2 YNNKEL (reference sequence). The CDR3 runs 13 residues.

Comment on this clonotype: This may be a read error, as it is one base from a much larger clone. The chain uses TRBV28 and TRBJ2-7; D gene uncertain. Deletions cut 6 bases from V and 9 bases from J, with 15 bases between. The CDR3 runs 12 residues. Looked up from germline, CDR1 is MDHEN and CDR2 is SYDVKM. The CDR3 protein is CASRLTPNGQYF. The CDR3, as DNA: TGTGCCAGCAGACTGACACCGAACGGGCAGTACTTC.

This clonotype was counted between two and nine times. V usage is TRBV3-1 and J usage is TRBJ2-1, with 7 bases that match TRBD2. V lost 2 bases to trimming and J lost 4 bases; unmatched junction nucleotides: 5. CDR3 length: 15 residues. CDR1 is LGHDT, CDR2 YNNKEL, per germline (reference sequence). The CDR3 sequence is CASSQPFSGYNEQFF. In nucleotides, the CDR3 is TGTGCCAGCAGCCAACCCTTTAGCGGGTACAATGAGCAGTTCTTC.

At least ten counts were recorded for this clonotype. The chain employs TRBV29-1 and TRBJ2-5, with 11 bases aligning to TRBD1. Germline CDR1 reads SQVTM; CDR2 reads ANQGSEA. The CDR3 is 12 residues long. Unmatched junction bases numbered 10, after V lost 8 bases and J lost 11 bases. CDR3 region: CSTGTGGSEQYF. In nucleotides, the CDR3 is TGCAGCACTGGGACAGGGGGTAGTGAGCAGTACTTC.

This clonotype was found a few times. V usage is TRBV11-2 and J usage is TRBJ2-1; TRBD2 is a possible D gene (6 bases). V was trimmed by 5 bases and J by 15 bases, leaving 23 bases between them. The CDR3 runs 14 residues. From germline, CDR1 is SGHAT and CDR2 FQNNGV. The CDR3 sequence is CASSLPAGGAGSFF. As DNA, the CDR3 is TGTGCCAGCAGCCTCCCAGCGGGCGGGGCTGGCTCGTTCTTC.

The chain combines TRBV30 with TRBJ2-2; D is ambiguous. CDR1 GTSNPN and CDR2 SVGIG come from the germline V gene (reference sequence). The CDR3 sequence is 13 residues long. With 3 bases removed from V and 1 base from J, the gap between germline ends came to 6 bases. CDR3 bases: TGTGCCTGGAGCCCCGGGAACACCGGGGAGCTGTTTTTT. It translates to CAWSPGNTGELFF.

The chain combines TRBV5-4 with TRBJ2-5; TRBD1 matches at 7 bases. The germline V gene has CDR1 SGHNT and CDR2 YYREEE (reference sequence). The V gene end was trimmed by 5 bases and the J gene end by 5 bases; junction bases not matched to a gene: 12. The CDR3 is 15 amino acids. CDR3 in DNA: TGTGCCAGCAGACTAGGGGGCGCCACCAGGGAGACCCAGTACTTC. Encoded protein: CASRLGGATRETQYF. Combining the CDR3 with reference TRBV5-4 and TRBJ2-5 gives the whole variable domain ETGVTQSPTHLIKTRGQQVTLRCSSQSGHNTVSWYQQALGQGPQFIFQYYREEENGRGNFPPRFSGLQFPNYSSELNVNALELDDSALYLCASRLGGATRETQYFGPGTRLLVL.

This clonotype was seen ten or more times. The rearrangement uses TRBV2 and TRBJ1-2; D might be TRBD1 (5 bases). The length of the CDR3 is 14 residues. Germline-derived CDR1 and CDR2 are SNHLY and FYNNEI. Trimming removed 7 bases at V and 3 bases at J, with 15 bases between. The CDR3 DNA reads TGTGCCAGCAACTCACAAGGGACCGACTATGGCTACACCTTC. This sequence encodes CASNSQGTDYGYTF. The variable domain in full, with the rest retrieved from reference TRBV2 and TRBJ1-2, is EPEVTQTPSHQVTQMGQEVILRCVPISNHLYFYWYRQILGQKVEFLVSFYNNEISEKSEIFDDQFSVERPDGSNFTLKIRSTKLEDSAMYFCASNSQGTDYGYTFGSGTRLTVV.

The DNA for the CDR3 is TGTGCCACCAGCTCCTCAGAGGCGTGGGAAAAACTGTTTTTT. Translating it yields CATSSSEAWEKLFF. This chain connects TRBV15 to TRBJ1-4; D ambiguous. This CDR3 is built from 14 residues. With 5 bases removed from V and 8 bases from J, the gap between germline ends came to 15 bases. Germline CDR1 reads LNHNV; CDR2 reads YYDKDF (reference sequence).

A few counts support this clonotype. V gene TRBV6-1 combines with J gene TRBJ2-3, with TRBD2 identical over 9 bases. With V trimmed by 6 bases and J by 1 base, 2 bases remained unmatched. Germline V lookup: CDR1 MNHNS, CDR2 SASEGT. The CDR3 is 14 amino acids. This CDR3 is CASRRLAGTDTQYF. The CDR3 coding sequence is TGTGCCAGCAGGAGACTAGCGGGCACAGATACGCAGTATTTT.

The V and J genes are TRBV20-1 and TRBJ2-6, with a weak D call TRBD2 (6 bases). Between the trimmed V and J ends, which lost 3 bases and 2 bases, there was a span of 14 bases. This CDR3 contains 16 residues. Germline CDR1 reads DFQATT; CDR2 reads SNEGSKA (reference sequence). The CDR3 DNA follows: TGCAGTGCTAGCCGCGGTGGAGGGACTGGGGCCAACGTCCTGACTTTC. It codes for CSASRGGGTGANVLTF.

The rearrangement uses TRBV5-5 and TRBJ2-5, with D unresolved. This CDR3 is built from 14 residues. V was cut by 1 base and J by 11 bases, with 18 bases left in between. CDR1 and CDR2 from the germline V gene are SGHKS and YYEKEE (reference sequence). The CDR3 reads CASSLYWTRNEQYF. In DNA form, the CDR3 reads TGTGCCAGCAGCTTGTATTGGACCCGTAATGAGCAGTACTTC.

This clonotype was detected a few times. The CDR3 DNA is TGTGCCAGCAGTTACCTCGTTGGGCTTTACGAGCAGTACTTC. Translation gives CASSYLVGLYEQYF. V gene TRBV6-6 combines with J gene TRBJ2-7; D is unresolved. Per the germline V gene, CDR1 is MNHNY and CDR2 is SVGAGI (reference sequence). The CDR3 is 14 residues long. V lost 2 bases and J lost 4, with 12 bases in between.

The chain has TRBV20-1 and TRBJ2-7; D possibly corresponds to TRBD2 (6 bases). This CDR3 region has 13 residues. Germline CDR1 DFQATT, CDR2 SNEGSKA (reference sequence). V lost 5 bases and J 2 bases, leaving 13 bases between the germline ends. The CDR3 spells CSAGRGRTYEQYF. The CDR3 coding sequence is TGCAGTGCTGGTCGGGGGAGGACCTACGAGCAGTACTTC.

This clonotype has just a few counts. The chain joins TRBV5-1 to TRBJ1-2, with 7 bases lining up with TRBD1. V shed 4 bases and J 10 bases; nucleotides not matched to a gene: 13. In germline, CDR1 is SGHRS, CDR2 YFSETQ. The CDR3 is made up of 14 amino acids. The CDR3 sequence: CASSPTRTGRDYTF. The CDR3 nucleotides are TGCGCCAGCAGCCCTACTCGGACAGGCCGGGACTACACCTTC.

This clonotype was seen a handful of times. The J gene is TRBJ2-1, the V gene TRBV18; possible D gene TRBD1, 6 bases. This CDR3 has 15 residues. Germline assignment: CDR1 KGHSH and CDR2 LQKENI. V was shortened by 3 bases and J by 6 bases, with 15 bases between the two germline ends. In DNA, the CDR3 is TGTGCCAGCTCACCTCTCCCCGGGACAAGCAATGAGCAGTTCTTC. Its protein product is CASSPLPGTSNEQFF.

The chain uses TRBV7-2 and TRBJ2-7; D ambiguous. The CDR3 covers 13 residues. Germline CDR1 is SGHTA and CDR2 is FQGNSA. V was cut by 2 bases and J by 3 bases, with 8 bases left in between. CDR3 residues: CASSLNDGYEQYF. CDR3 nucleotide sequence: TGTGCCAGCAGCTTAAATGACGGCTACGAGCAGTACTTC. Full variable domain (outside the CDR3, taken from reference TRBV7-2 and TRBJ2-7): GAGVSQSPSNKVTEKGKDVELRCDPISGHTALYWYRQSLGQGLEFLIYFQGNSAPDKSGLPSDRFSAERTGGSVSTLTIQRTQQEDSAVYLCASSLNDGYEQYFGPGTRLTVT.

This clonotype was detected a few times. This chain links TRBV20-1 with TRBJ2-7, with 9 nucleotides matching TRBD2. Germline loops: CDR1 DFQATT, CDR2 SNEGSKA (reference sequence). V was pared by 0 bases and J by 2 bases, with 8 bases of the junction left unmatched. The CDR3 is made up of 16 amino acids. CDR3 residues: CSARDRRREGTYEQYF. The CDR3 DNA reads TGCAGTGCTAGAGATCGGCGGCGGGAGGGGACCTACGAGCAGTACTTC.

This clonotype appeared many times. The chain employs TRBV7-2 and TRBJ2-5; 7 nucleotides agree with TRBD2. V shed 5 bases and J 1 base; nucleotides not matched to a gene: 10. CDR1 and CDR2 from the germline V gene are SGHTA and FQGNSA. CDR3 size: 16 residues. The CDR3 sequence is CASSTSGGAFQETQYF. For the CDR3, the DNA is TGTGCCAGCAGCACTTCGGGGGGAGCTTTCCAAGAGACCCAGTACTTC. The full variable domain, its missing parts supplied by reference TRBV7-2 and TRBJ2-5, is GAGVSQSPSNKVTEKGKDVELRCDPISGHTALYWYRQSLGQGLEFLIYFQGNSAPDKSGLPSDRFSAERTGGSVSTLTIQRTQQEDSAVYLCASSTSGGAFQETQYFGPGTRLLVL.

On this clonotype: A junction boundary mismatches the germline segment, possibly from a read error. The chain combines TRBV7-2 with TRBJ2-4; a possible D gene is TRBD2 (5 bases). Gene TRBJ2-7 matches the end of the DNA better, so the J call may be wrong. Germline values: CDR1 SGHTA, CDR2 FQGNSA. CDR3 length equals 14 residues. The CDR3 DNA is TGTGCCTGCAGCTTAAACGGGAAACTCTACGAGCAGTACTTC. It translates to CACSLNGKLYEQYF.

The chain employs TRBV7-6 and TRBJ2-1; perhaps TRBD2 as D (6 bases). V was pared by 4 bases and J by 10 bases, with 11 bases between. Per germline, CDR1 SGHVS and CDR2 FNYEAQ. The length of the CDR3 is 12 residues. CDR3 DNA sequence: TGTGCCAGCAGCTCTAGCAGCGGGGAGCAGTTCTTC. Translated: CASSSSSGEQFF.

This clonotype came up once. The V call is TRBV24-1, the J call TRBJ2-4; D might be TRBD1 (5 bases). With the DNA end fitting TRBJ2-7 better, the J assignment may be wrong. Germline CDR1 reads KGHDR; CDR2 reads SFDVKD. The CDR3 is 16 residues long. The CDR3 coding sequence is TGTGCCACCAGTGACCGAAGCCAAAACCACAGGAACGAGCAGTACTTC. Translation gives CATSDRSQNHRNEQYF.

This clonotype came up once. The J gene is TRBJ2-7, the V gene TRBV4-3; tentatively, D is TRBD1 or TRBD2 (5 bases each). V was shortened by 0 bases and J by 0 bases, with 12 bases between the two germline ends. Germline lookup yields CDR1 LGHNA and CDR2 YSLEER. The CDR3 sequence is 16 residues long. This CDR3 reads CASSQDLQGDSYEQYF. The CDR3 DNA sequence: TGCGCCAGCAGCCAAGATCTGCAGGGAGACTCCTACGAGCAGTACTTC.

The J gene is TRBJ2-1, the V gene TRBV7-9, with 7 bases matching TRBD1. In germline, CDR1 is SEHNR, CDR2 FQNEAQ (reference sequence). The CDR3 has 13 residues. V was pared by 3 bases and J by 10 bases, with 6 bases of the junction left unmatched. CDR3 DNA: TGTGCCAGCAGCTTTGACAGGGACCGGGAGCAGTTCTTC. This sequence encodes CASSFDRDREQFF.